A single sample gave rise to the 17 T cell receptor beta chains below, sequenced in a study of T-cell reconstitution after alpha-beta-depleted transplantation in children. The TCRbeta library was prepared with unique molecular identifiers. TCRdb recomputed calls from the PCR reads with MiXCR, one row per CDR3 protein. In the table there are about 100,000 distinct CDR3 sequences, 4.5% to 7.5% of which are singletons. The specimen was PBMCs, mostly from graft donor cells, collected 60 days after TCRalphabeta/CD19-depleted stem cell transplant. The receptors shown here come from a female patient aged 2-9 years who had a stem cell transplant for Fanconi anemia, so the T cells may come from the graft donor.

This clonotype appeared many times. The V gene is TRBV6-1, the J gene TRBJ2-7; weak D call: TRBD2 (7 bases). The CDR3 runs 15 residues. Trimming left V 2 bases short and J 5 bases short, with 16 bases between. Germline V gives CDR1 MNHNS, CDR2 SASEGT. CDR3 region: CASSELPGGRNEQYF. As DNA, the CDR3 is TGTGCCAGCAGTGAACTCCCCGGGGGGCGGAACGAGCAGTACTTC.

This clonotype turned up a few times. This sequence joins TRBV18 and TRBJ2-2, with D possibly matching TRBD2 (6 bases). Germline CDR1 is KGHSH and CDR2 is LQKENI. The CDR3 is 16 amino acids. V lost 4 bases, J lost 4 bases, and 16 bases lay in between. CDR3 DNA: TGTGCCAGCTCACTTTCAAGGACTAACCCCACCGGGGAGCTGTTTTTT. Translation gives CASSLSRTNPTGELFF.

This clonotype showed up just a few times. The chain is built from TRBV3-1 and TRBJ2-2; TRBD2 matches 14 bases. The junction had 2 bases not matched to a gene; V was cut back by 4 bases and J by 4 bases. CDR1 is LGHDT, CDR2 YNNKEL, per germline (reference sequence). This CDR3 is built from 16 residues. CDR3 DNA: TGTGCCAGCAGCCCGGGACTAGCGGGAGTCACCGGGGAGCTGTTTTTT. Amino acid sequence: CASSPGLAGVTGELFF.

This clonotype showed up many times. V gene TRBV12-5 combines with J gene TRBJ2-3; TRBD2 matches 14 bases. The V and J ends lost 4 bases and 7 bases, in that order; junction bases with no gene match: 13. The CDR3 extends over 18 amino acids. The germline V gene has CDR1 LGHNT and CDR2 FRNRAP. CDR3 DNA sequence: TGTGCTAGTGGTTCTGCCGGGACTAGCGGGAGAGGGACCCATACGCAGTATTTT. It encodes CASGSAGTSGRGTHTQYF.

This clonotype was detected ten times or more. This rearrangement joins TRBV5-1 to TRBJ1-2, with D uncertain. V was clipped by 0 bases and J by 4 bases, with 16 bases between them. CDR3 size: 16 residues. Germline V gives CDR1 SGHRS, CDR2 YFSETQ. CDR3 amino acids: CASSLVIAAQLYGYTF. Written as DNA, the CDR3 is TGCGCCAGCAGCTTGGTAATTGCGGCACAGCTCTATGGCTACACCTTC.

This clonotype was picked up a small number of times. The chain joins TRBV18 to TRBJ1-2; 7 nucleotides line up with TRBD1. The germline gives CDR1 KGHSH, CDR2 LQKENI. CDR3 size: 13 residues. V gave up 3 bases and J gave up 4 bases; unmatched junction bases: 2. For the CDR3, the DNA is TGTGCCAGCTCACCGGGACAGATCTATGGCTACACCTTC. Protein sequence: CASSPGQIYGYTF.

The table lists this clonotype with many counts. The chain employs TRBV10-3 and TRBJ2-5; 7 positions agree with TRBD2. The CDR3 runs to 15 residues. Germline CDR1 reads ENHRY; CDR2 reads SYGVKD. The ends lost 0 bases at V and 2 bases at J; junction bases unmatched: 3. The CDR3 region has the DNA TGTGCCATCAGTGAGTCGCCTAGCGGTCAAGAGACCCAGTACTTC. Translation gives CAISESPSGQETQYF.

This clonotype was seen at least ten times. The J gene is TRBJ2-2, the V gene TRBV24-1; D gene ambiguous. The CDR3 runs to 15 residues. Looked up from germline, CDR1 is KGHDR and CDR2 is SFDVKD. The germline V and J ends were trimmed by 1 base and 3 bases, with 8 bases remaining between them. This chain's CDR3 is CATSDFARDTGELFF. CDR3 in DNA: TGTGCCACCAGTGATTTTGCTAGAGACACCGGGGAGCTGTTTTTT.

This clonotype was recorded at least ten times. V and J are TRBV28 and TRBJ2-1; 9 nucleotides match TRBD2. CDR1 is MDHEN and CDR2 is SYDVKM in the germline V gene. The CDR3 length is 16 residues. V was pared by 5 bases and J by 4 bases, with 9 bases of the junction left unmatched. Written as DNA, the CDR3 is TGTGCCAGCAGTCCCCGACTAGCGGTACTATACAATGAGCAGTTCTTC. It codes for CASSPRLAVLYNEQFF.

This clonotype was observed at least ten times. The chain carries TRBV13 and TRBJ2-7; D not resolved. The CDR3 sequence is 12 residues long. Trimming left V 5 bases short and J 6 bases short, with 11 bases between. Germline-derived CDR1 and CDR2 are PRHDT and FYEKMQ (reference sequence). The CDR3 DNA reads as TGTGCCAGCAGCCTCGGAACTCGCGAGCAGTACTTC. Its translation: CASSLGTREQYF.

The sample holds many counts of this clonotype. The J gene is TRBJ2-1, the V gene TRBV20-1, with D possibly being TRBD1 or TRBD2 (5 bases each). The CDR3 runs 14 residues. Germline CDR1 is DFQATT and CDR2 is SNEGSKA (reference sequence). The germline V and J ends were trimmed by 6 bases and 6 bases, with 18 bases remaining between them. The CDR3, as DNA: TGCAGTGCCGCAAATATTACGAGGGGCAATGAGCAGTTCTTC. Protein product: CSAANITRGNEQFF.

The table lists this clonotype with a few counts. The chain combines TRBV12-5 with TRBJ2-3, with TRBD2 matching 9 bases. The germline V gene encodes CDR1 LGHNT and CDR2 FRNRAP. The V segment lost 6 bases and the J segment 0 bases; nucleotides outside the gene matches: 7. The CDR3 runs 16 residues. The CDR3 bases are TGTGCTAGTGGGGCGGGGGGGCTATCGAGCACAGATACGCAGTATTTT. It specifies CASGAGGLSSTDTQYF.

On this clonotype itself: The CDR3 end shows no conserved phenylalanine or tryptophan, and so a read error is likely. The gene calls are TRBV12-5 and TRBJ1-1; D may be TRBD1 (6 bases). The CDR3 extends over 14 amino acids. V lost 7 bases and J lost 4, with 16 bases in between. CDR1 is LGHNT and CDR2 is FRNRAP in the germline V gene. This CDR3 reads CASAGQGYVTEAFC. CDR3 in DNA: TGTGCTAGTGCGGGGCAGGGGTATGTCACTGAAGCTTTCTGT.

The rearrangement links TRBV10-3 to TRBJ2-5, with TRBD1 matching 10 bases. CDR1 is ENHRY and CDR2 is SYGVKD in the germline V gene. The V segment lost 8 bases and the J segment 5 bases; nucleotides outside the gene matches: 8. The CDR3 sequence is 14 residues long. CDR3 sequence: CAIGTGTGEETQYF. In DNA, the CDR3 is TGTGCCATCGGTACCGGGACAGGGGAGGAGACCCAGTACTTC.

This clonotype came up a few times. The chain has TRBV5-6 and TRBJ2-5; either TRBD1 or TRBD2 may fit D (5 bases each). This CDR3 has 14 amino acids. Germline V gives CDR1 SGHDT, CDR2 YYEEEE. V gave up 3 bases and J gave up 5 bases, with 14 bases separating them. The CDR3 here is CASSSGTDTETQYF. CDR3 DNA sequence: TGTGCCAGCAGCTCTGGGACGGATACGGAGACCCAGTACTTC.

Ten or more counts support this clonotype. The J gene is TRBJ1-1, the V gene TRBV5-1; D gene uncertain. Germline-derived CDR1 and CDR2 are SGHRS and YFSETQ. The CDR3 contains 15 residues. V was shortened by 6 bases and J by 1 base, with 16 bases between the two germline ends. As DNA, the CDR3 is TGCGCCAGCACCCCCTTACAGAATCAGAACACTGAAGCTTTCTTT. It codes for CASTPLQNQNTEAFF. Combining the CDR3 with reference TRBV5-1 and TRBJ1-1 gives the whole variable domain KAGVTQTPRYLIKTRGQQVTLSCSPISGHRSVSWYQQTPGQGLQFLFEYFSETQRNKGNFPGRFSGRQFSNSRSEMNVSTLELGDSALYLCASTPLQNQNTEAFFGQGTRLTVV.

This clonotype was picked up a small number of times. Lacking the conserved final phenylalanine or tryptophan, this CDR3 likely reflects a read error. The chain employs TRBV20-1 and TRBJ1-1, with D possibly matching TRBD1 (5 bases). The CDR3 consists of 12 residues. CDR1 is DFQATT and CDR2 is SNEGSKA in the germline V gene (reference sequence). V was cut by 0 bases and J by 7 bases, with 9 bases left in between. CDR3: CSARDLGVEAFS. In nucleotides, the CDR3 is TGCAGTGCTAGAGATTTAGGGGTTGAAGCTTTCTCT.